Each of the 3 T cell receptor beta chains below was sequenced from the same sample in a study of graft-versus-host responses after intestinal transplantation. No antigen has been assigned to these receptors. Measured with immunoSEQ multiplex PCR; TCRdb has only the in-frame clones, and not every one. In the table there are 90,000 to 95,000 clones, over 80% of which are singletons. This material consisted of unstimulated CD8+ T cells sorted from spleen or lymph node cells, taken before intestinal transplant. These receptors were obtained from a human donor who received an intestinal transplant.

The rearrangement links TRBV6-6 to TRBJ2-1; 9 bases map to TRBD1. The germline gives CDR1 MNHNY, CDR2 SVGAGI (reference sequence). The CDR3 contains 16 residues. The ends lost 5 bases at V and 2 bases at J; junction bases unmatched: 7. Here the CDR3 DNA reads TGTGCCAGCAGTCCACCCCGACAGGGGGCCTACAATGAGCAGTTCTTC. This translates into CASSPPRQGAYNEQFF.

This rearrangement joins TRBV2 to TRBJ1-2, with TRBD1 matching 12 bases. CDR1 is SNHLY, CDR2 FYNNEI, per germline. This CDR3 has 15 amino acids. Trimming cost V 6 bases and J 5 bases; bases outside gene matches: 7. The CDR3 here is CASSAGTGGVYGYTF. DNA for the CDR3: TGTGCCAGCAGCGCCGGGACAGGGGGCGTTTATGGCTACACCTTC. Combining the CDR3 with reference TRBV2 and TRBJ1-2 gives the whole variable domain EPEVTQTPSHQVTQMGQEVILRCVPISNHLYFYWYRQILGQKVEFLVSFYNNEISEKSEIFDDQFSVERPDGSNFTLKIRSTKLEDSAMYFCASSAGTGGVYGYTFGSGTRLTVV.

V gene TRBV15 combines with J gene TRBJ1-4; 8 nucleotides agree with TRBD1. CDR3 length: 14 residues. V was clipped by 2 bases and J by 11 bases; unmatched bases: 7. Germline V gene lookup returns CDR1 LNHNV and CDR2 YYDKDF (reference sequence). This chain's CDR3 is CATSRPRTGMKLFF. DNA of the CDR3: TGTGCCACCAGCAGACCAAGGACAGGGATGAAACTGTTTTTT.